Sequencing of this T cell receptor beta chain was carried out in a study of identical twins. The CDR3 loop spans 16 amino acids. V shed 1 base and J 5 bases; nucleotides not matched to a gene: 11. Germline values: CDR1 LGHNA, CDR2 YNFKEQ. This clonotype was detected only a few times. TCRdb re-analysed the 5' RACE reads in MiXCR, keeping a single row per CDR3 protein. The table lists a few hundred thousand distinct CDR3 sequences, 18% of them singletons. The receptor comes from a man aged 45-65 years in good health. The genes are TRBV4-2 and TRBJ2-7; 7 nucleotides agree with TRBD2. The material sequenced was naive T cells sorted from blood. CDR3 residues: CASSQGERGRFDEQYF. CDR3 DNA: TGTGCCAGCAGCCAAGGGGAGCGGGGTCGGTTCGACGAGCAGTACTTC.